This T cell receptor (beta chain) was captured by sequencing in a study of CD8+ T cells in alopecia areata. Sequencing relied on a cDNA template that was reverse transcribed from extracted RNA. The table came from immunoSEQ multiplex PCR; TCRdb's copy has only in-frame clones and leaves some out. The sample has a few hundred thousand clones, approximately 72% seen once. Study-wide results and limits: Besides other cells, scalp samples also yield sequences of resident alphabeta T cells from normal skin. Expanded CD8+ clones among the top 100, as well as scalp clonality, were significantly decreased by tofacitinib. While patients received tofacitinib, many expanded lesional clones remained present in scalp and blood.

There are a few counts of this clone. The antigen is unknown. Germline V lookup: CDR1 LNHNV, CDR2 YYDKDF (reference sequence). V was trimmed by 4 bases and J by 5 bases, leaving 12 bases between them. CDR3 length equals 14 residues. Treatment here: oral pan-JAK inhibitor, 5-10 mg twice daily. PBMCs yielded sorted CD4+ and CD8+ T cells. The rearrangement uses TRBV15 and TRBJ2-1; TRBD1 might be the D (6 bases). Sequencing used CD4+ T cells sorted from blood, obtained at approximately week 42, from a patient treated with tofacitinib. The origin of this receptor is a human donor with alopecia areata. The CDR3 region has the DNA TGTGCCACCAGCAACCGGGACAACCACAATGAGCAGTTCTTC. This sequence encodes CATSNRDNHNEQFF.